Below are 23 T cell receptor beta chains sequenced from a single sample in a study of early T cells in non-severe SARS-CoV-2 infection. Via MiXCR, TCRdb re-called the 5' RACE reads, giving one row per CDR3 protein. The repertoire includes more than 50,000 distinct CDR3 sequences, about 13% of them detected once, and roughly 10% sits in the top ten. Here the sequenced sample was whole blood, taken at baseline. The source of these receptors is an adult who was a healthcare worker with PCR-confirmed SARS-CoV-2 infection or an uninfected control (not recorded which).

Turning to this clonotype: This clone may be a read error of a much larger clone one base away. The CDR3 DNA sequence: TGTGCCAGCAGACCGGACAGTAACTATGGCTACACCTTC. Encoded protein: CASRPDSNYGYTF. The chain couples TRBV12-3 or TRBV12-4 to TRBJ1-2; a possible D gene is TRBD1 (6 bases). The ends were cut back, 6 bases at V and 1 base at J, with 9 bases in the middle. This CDR3 spans 13 amino acids.

This chain connects TRBV11-2 to TRBJ2-1; D is undetermined. The CDR3 runs to 13 residues. Germline V CDR1 and CDR2: SGHAT, FQNNGV. Between the trimmed V and J ends, which lost 0 bases and 5 bases, there was a span of 5 bases. The CDR3 here is CASSLDRNNEQFF. CDR3 bases: TGTGCCAGCAGCTTAGATAGGAACAATGAGCAGTTCTTC.

J is TRBJ2-7 and V is TRBV7-3, with TRBD2 identical over 9 bases. V dropped 2 bases and J dropped 2; count of bases not matched to a gene: 7. Per germline, CDR1 SGHTA and CDR2 FQGTGA. The CDR3 has 16 amino acids. CDR3 DNA: TGTGCCAGCAGCTTATTACCAGCGGGAGGAACCTACGAGCAGTACTTC. The encoded protein is CASSLLPAGGTYEQYF.

This clonotype was counted a few times. The gene calls are TRBV20-1 and TRBJ1-2; no definite D call. The germline CDR1 and CDR2 sequences are DFQATT and SNEGSKA (reference sequence). V lost 0 bases, J lost 4 bases, and 9 bases lay in between. The CDR3 is 13 residues long. The chain's CDR3 is CSARDPLVYGYTF. Written as DNA, the CDR3 is TGCAGTGCTAGAGATCCCCTTGTCTATGGCTACACCTTC.

This clonotype showed up many times. This chain connects TRBV6-6 to TRBJ1-5, with unresolved D. Trimming took off 8 bases at V and 2 bases at J, with 7 bases between the two ends. This CDR3 has 12 amino acids. The germline gives CDR1 MNHNY, CDR2 SVGAGI (reference sequence). As DNA, the CDR3 is TGTGCCAGCTCCCAGGGCAATCAGCCCCAGCATTTT. It specifies CASSQGNQPQHF.

This clonotype has only a few counts. The chain links TRBV12-3 or TRBV12-4 to TRBJ1-4, with TRBD1 matching over 9 bases. V was pared by 6 bases and J by 8 bases, with 7 bases of the junction left unmatched. The CDR3 contains 14 residues. The CDR3: CASRSGQGKEKLFF. As DNA, the CDR3 is TGTGCCAGCAGATCTGGACAGGGGAAGGAAAAACTGTTTTTT.

The chain links TRBV2 to TRBJ2-4, with D perhaps TRBD2 (5 bases). Between the trimmed V and J ends, which lost 8 bases and 1 base, there was a span of 12 bases. There are 14 residues in the CDR3. Germline V lookup: CDR1 SNHLY, CDR2 FYNNEI. In DNA form, the CDR3 reads TGTGCCAGCGGATGGAGGTCGGCCAAAAACATTCAGTACTTC. Protein: CASGWRSAKNIQYF.

The chain combines TRBV29-1 with TRBJ1-5, with D possibly TRBD1 on 6 matching bases. CDR1 is SQVTM, CDR2 ANQGSEA, per germline. The CDR3 is made up of 14 amino acids. V was shortened by 5 bases and J by 2 bases, with 13 bases between the two germline ends. The CDR3 spells CSVITGFGNQPQHF. The CDR3 bases are TGCAGCGTTATTACAGGGTTTGGCAATCAGCCCCAGCATTTT.

On this clonotype itself: Sequence at one end of the junction differs from germline and may be a read error. The V call is TRBV6-1, the J call TRBJ2-5; 7 positions agree with TRBD2. The CDR3 consists of 15 residues. The germline V gene encodes CDR1 MNHNS and CDR2 SASEGT. The CDR3 reads CASSEVRSGKGTQHF. As DNA, the CDR3 is TGTGCCAGCAGTGAAGTGCGGAGCGGGAAGGGAACCCAGCACTTC.

In its sample, this clonotype was seen many times. The chain links TRBV7-9 to TRBJ2-5; 14 nucleotides align to TRBD2. This CDR3 has 16 residues. Germline V gene sequence: CDR1 SEHNR, CDR2 FQNEAQ (reference sequence). With V trimmed by 4 bases and J by 6 bases, 7 bases remained unmatched. CDR3 residues: CASSWTSGGTTQTQYF. DNA of the CDR3: TGTGCCAGCAGCTGGACTAGCGGGGGGACCACCCAGACCCAGTACTTC.

This clonotype appeared a few times. The genes are TRBV28 and TRBJ1-1; D is perhaps TRBD1 (5 bases). This CDR3 has 16 amino acids. V lost 0 bases and J 1 base, leaving 12 bases between the germline ends. Looked up from germline, CDR1 is MDHEN and CDR2 is SYDVKM. The DNA for the CDR3 is TGTGCCAGCAGTTTATGGGGACGGGGAGAGAACACTGAAGCTTTCTTT. Translating it yields CASSLWGRGENTEAFF.

Ten or more counts support this clonotype. The J gene is TRBJ1-5, the V gene TRBV28; unclear D gene. From germline, CDR1 is MDHEN and CDR2 SYDVKM. Trimming left V 5 bases short and J 5 bases short, with 13 bases between. CDR3 size: 14 residues. CDR3 bases: TGTGCCAGCAGTCCATTAGTTCCTCATCAGCCCCAGCATTTT. Its protein is CASSPLVPHQPQHF.

This clonotype has more than one count but fewer than ten. This sequence joins TRBV11-3 and TRBJ2-2, with D perhaps being TRBD1 or TRBD2 (5 bases each). Trimming cost V 4 bases and J 5 bases, with 14 bases left between them. Per germline, CDR1 SGHNT and CDR2 YENEEA. This CDR3 is 15 amino acids long. Written as DNA, the CDR3 is TGTGCCAGCAGCTCGGGACGACTCCGAACCGGGGAGCTGTTTTTT. It encodes CASSSGRLRTGELFF.

This clonotype was observed many times. The genes are TRBV6-1 and TRBJ2-6, with 9 bases matching TRBD1. With 8 bases clipped from V and 3 bases from J, the junction kept 11 bases outside the gene matches. This CDR3 region has 17 residues. Germline V lookup: CDR1 MNHNS, CDR2 SASEGT. The CDR3 loop is CASRAGTGKFGANVLTF. DNA for the CDR3: TGTGCCAGCCGGGCCGGGACAGGGAAGTTTGGGGCCAACGTCCTGACTTTC.

This clonotype has ten or more counts. The gene calls are TRBV7-2 and TRBJ2-7; D is perhaps TRBD1 (6 bases). The V gene's germline CDR1 is SGHTA and CDR2 FQGNSA. The ends were cut back, 5 bases at V and 1 base at J, with 21 bases in the middle. CDR3 length: 17 residues. CDR3 sequence: CASSLDHRTVISYEQYF. For the CDR3, the DNA is TGTGCCAGCAGCCTGGACCATAGGACAGTAATATCCTACGAGCAGTACTTC.

This sequence joins TRBV5-4 and TRBJ2-3; 8 bases map to TRBD2. The CDR3 runs 15 residues. CDR1 SGHNT and CDR2 YYREEE come from the germline V gene (reference sequence). J was trimmed by 7 bases and V by 4 bases; bases with no gene match: 11. DNA for the CDR3: TGTGCCAGCAGCACGAGACTAGCGAGTGTAAATACGCAGTATTTT. Protein product: CASSTRLASVNTQYF.

CDR3 amino acids: CASSLFSDQPQHF. Here the CDR3 DNA reads TGTGCCAGCAGCTTGTTCAGCGATCAGCCCCAGCATTTT. The V call is TRBV5-5, the J call TRBJ1-5; no reliable D call. V lost 1 base, J lost 5 bases, and 7 bases lay in between. The CDR3 contains 13 residues. CDR1 and CDR2 from the germline V gene are SGHKS and YYEKEE (reference sequence). The complete variable domain, with remaining parts taken from reference TRBV5-5 and TRBJ1-5, reads DAGVTQSPTHLIKTRGQQVTLRCSPISGHKSVSWYQQVLGQGPQFIFQYYEKEERGRGNFPDRFSARQFPNYSSELNVNALLLGDSALYLCASSLFSDQPQHFGDGTRLSIL.

This clonotype has more than one count but fewer than ten. V usage is TRBV28 and J usage is TRBJ1-2; D call uncertain. Trimming removed 6 bases from V and 1 base from J, with 12 bases in between. This CDR3 contains 14 residues. Germline loops: CDR1 MDHEN, CDR2 SYDVKM. The CDR3 region is CASRLWGYNYGYTF. CDR3 in DNA: TGTGCCAGCAGACTCTGGGGTTATAACTATGGCTACACCTTC.

This clonotype was seen more than once but under ten times. CDR3 nucleotides: TGTGCCAGCAGCTTAGGTGGGACTAGCGCCTCCTACGAGCAGTACTTC. This sequence encodes CASSLGGTSASYEQYF. V gene TRBV11-1 combines with J gene TRBJ2-7, with 10 bases matching TRBD2. CDR1 and CDR2 from the germline V gene are SGHAT and FQDESV (reference sequence). There are 16 residues in the CDR3. With 1 base clipped from V and 0 bases from J, the junction kept 3 bases outside the gene matches.

This clonotype appeared a few times. The V gene is TRBV5-6, the J gene TRBJ2-5, with 15 nucleotides matching TRBD2. The V gene end was trimmed by 1 base and the J gene end by 3 bases; junction bases not matched to a gene: 7. Germline V gene data show CDR1 as SGHDT and CDR2 as YYEEEE. The CDR3 spans 18 residues. The CDR3 is CASSLFGTSGRTKETQYF. DNA of the CDR3: TGTGCCAGCAGCTTGTTTGGGACTAGCGGGAGGACCAAAGAGACCCAGTACTTC. The full variable domain, in which reference TRBV5-6 and TRBJ2-5 provide the parts outside the CDR3, is DAGVTQSPTHLIKTRGQQVTLRCSPKSGHDTVSWYQQALGQGPQFIFQYYEEEERQRGNFPDRFSGHQFPNYSSELNVNALLLGDSALYLCASSLFGTSGRTKETQYFGPGTRLLVL.

Only a few counts were recorded for this clonotype. The rearrangement uses TRBV12-3 or TRBV12-4 and TRBJ2-7; 8 nucleotides match TRBD2. The CDR3 length is 14 residues. V lost 6 bases and J lost 0; bases outside the gene matches: 4. The CDR3 sequence is CASSSGLDSYEQYF. For the CDR3, the DNA is TGTGCCAGCAGCTCGGGACTAGACTCCTACGAGCAGTACTTC.

The DNA for the CDR3 is TGCAGCGTTGAAGATGCCCTGGGGGGGAAAGAGACCCAGTACTTC. Its protein product is CSVEDALGGKETQYF. V and J are TRBV29-1 and TRBJ2-5; TRBD2 agrees at 7 bases. Germline CDR1 SQVTM, CDR2 ANQGSEA. This CDR3 contains 15 residues. Trimming at V came to 0 bases and at J to 3 bases, leaving 7 bases not matched to a gene. Supplemented by reference TRBV29-1 and TRBJ2-5, the full variable domain reads SAVISQKPSRDICQRGTSLTIQCQVDSQVTMMFWYRQQPGQSLTLIATANQGSEATYESGFVIDKFPISRPNLTFSTLTVSNMSPEDSSIYLCSVEDALGGKETQYFGPGTRLLVL.

The chain has TRBV10-3 and TRBJ2-3; D gene unclear. Germline CDR1 ENHRY, CDR2 SYGVKD. CDR3 length: 11 residues. Trimming shortened V by 6 bases and J by 5 bases, and 6 bases separated the two germline ends. CDR3 coding DNA: TGTGCCATCAGCCCAGGAGATACGCAGTATTTT. Translation: CAISPGDTQYF.